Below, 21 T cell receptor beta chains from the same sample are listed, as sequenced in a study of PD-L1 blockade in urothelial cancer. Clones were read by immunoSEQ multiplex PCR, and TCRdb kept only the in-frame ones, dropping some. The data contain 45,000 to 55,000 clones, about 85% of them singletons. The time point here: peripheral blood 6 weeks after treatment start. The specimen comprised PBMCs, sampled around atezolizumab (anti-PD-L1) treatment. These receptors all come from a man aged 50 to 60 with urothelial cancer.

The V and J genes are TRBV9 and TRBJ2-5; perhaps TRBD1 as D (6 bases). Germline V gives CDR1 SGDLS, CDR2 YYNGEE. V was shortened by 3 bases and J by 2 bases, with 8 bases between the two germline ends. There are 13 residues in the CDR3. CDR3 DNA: TGTGCCAGCAGCGCCGGACAGCAAGAGACCCAGTACTTC. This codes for CASSAGQQETQYF.

The DNA of the CDR3 is TGTGCCTGGAGTACCGACCGGATGGTGGGCCTAACGACCGGGGAGCTGTTTTTT. Translating gives CAWSTDRMVGLTTGELFF. The rearrangement uses TRBV30 and TRBJ2-2; D unresolved. Germline CDR1 reads GTSNPN; CDR2 reads SVGIG (reference sequence). This CDR3 comprises 18 residues. The V end was cut by 2 bases, the J end by 5 bases, with 24 bases between. Variable domain in full (rest from reference TRBV30 and TRBJ2-2): SQTIHQWPATLVQPVGSPLSLECTVEGTSNPNLYWYRQAAGRGLQLLFYSVGIGQISSEVPQNLSASRPQDRQFILSSKKLLLSDSGFYLCAWSTDRMVGLTTGELFFGEGSRLTVL.

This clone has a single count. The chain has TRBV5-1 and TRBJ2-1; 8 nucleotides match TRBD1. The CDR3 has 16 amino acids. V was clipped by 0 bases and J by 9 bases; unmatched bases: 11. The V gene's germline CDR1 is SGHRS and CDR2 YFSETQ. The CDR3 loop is CASSLAGGSPPGEQFF. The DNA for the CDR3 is TGCGCCAGCAGCTTGGCAGGGGGCTCCCCCCCGGGTGAGCAGTTCTTC.

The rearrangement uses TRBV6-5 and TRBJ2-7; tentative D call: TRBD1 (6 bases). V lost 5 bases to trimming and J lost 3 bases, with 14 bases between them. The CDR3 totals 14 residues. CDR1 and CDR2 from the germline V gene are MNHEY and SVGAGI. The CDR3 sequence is CASSTRQDLYEQYF. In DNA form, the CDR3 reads TGTGCCAGCAGTACCCGACAGGACCTCTACGAGCAGTACTTC.

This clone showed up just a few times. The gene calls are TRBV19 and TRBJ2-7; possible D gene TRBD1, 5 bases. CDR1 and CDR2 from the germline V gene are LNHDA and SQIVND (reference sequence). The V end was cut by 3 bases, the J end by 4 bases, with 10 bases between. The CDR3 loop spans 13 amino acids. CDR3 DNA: TGTGCCAGTAGTATGTTTCACAGGTACGAGCAGTACTTC. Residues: CASSMFHRYEQYF.

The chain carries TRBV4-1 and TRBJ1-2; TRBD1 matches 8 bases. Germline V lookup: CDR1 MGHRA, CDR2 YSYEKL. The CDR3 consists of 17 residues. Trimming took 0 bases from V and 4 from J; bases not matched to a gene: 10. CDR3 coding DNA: TGCGCCAGCAGCCAAGATATAGGCAGGGGGCAGATCTATGGCTACACCTTC. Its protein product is CASSQDIGRGQIYGYTF.

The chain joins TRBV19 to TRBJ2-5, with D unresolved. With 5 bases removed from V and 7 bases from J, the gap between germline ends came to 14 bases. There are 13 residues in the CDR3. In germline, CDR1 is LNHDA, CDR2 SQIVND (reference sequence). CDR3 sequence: CASSRSLSVTQYF. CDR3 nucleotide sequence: TGTGCCAGTAGTCGATCCCTTAGTGTGACCCAGTACTTC.

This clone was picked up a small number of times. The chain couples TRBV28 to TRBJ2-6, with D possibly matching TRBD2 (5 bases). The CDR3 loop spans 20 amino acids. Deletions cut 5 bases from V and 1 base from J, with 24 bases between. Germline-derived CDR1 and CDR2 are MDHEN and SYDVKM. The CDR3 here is CASSRVLVWEKISGANVLTF. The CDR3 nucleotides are TGTGCCAGCAGTCGCGTACTAGTTTGGGAGAAAATTTCTGGGGCCAACGTCCTGACTTTC.

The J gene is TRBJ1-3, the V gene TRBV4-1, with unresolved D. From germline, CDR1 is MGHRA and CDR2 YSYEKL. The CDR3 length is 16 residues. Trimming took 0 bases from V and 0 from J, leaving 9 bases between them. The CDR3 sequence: CASSQDYSASGNTIYF. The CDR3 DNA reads TGCGCCAGCAGCCAAGATTACTCCGCCTCTGGAAACACCATATATTTT.

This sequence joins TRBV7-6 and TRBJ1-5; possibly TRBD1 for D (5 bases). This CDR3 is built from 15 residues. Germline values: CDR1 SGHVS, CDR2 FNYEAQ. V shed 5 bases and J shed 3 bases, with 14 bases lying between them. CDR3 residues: CASSLEQGFNQPQHF. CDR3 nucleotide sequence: TGTGCCAGCAGCCTAGAGCAGGGCTTCAATCAGCCCCAGCATTTT.

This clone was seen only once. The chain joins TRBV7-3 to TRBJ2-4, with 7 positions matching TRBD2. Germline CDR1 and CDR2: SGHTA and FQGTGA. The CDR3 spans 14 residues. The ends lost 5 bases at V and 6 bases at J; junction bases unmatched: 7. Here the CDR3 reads CASSKSGGGNIQYF. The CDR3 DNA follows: TGTGCCAGCAGCAAGTCGGGGGGTGGAAACATTCAGTACTTC.

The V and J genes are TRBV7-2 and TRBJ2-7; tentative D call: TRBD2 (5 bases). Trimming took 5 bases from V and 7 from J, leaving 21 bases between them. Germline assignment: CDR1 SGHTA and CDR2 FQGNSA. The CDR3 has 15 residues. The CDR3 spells CASSPRTFAYAEQYF. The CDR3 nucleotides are TGTGCCAGCAGCCCCCGGACTTTTGCCTACGCGGAGCAGTACTTC.

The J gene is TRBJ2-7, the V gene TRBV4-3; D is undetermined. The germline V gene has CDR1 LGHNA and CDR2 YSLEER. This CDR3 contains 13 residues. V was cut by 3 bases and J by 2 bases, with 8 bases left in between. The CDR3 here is CASSQYRTYEQYF. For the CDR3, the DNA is TGCGCCAGCAGCCAGTACAGAACCTACGAGCAGTACTTC.

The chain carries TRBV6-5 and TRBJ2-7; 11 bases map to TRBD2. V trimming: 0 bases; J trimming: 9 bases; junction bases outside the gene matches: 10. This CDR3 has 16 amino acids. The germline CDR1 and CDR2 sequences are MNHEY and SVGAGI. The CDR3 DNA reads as TGTGCCAGCAGTTACTCTTTGGGACTAGCGGTTACTGTGCAGTACTTC. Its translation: CASSYSLGLAVTVQYF.

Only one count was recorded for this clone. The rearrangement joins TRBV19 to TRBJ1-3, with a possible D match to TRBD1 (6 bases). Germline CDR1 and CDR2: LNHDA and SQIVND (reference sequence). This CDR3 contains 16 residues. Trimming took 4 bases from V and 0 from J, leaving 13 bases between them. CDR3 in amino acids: CASSRSGQISGNTIYF. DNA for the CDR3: TGTGCCAGTAGTAGATCAGGACAGATCTCTGGAAACACCATATATTTT.

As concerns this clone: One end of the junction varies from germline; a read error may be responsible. CDR3 region: CASSPARGSSEEQYF. CDR3 bases: TGTGCTAGCAGCCCCGCCCGAGGTAGCTCGGAGGAGCAGTACTTC. The V gene is TRBV7-7, the J gene TRBJ2-7; D ambiguous. CDR3 length: 15 residues. Germline-derived CDR1 and CDR2 are SSHAT and FNYEAQ (reference sequence).

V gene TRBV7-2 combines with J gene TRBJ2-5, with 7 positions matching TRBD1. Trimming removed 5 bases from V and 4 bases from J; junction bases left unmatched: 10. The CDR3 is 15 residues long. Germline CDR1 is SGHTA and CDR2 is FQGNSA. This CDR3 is CASSETGKVGETQYF. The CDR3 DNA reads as TGTGCCAGCAGCGAGACAGGGAAGGTCGGAGAGACCCAGTACTTC.

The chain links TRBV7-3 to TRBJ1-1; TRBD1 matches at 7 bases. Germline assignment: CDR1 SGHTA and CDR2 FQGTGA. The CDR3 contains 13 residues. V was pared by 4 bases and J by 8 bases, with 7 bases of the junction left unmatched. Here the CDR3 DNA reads TGTGCCAGCAGCTCCCGACAGGGCTTAGAAGCTTTCTTT. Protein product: CASSSRQGLEAFF.

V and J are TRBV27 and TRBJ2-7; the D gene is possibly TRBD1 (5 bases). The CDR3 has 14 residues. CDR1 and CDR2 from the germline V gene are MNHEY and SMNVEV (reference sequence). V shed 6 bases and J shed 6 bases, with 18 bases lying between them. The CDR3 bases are TGTGCCAGCAGAAGTGGGGCCCTTCGCGGCGAGCAGTACTTC. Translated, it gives CASRSGALRGEQYF.

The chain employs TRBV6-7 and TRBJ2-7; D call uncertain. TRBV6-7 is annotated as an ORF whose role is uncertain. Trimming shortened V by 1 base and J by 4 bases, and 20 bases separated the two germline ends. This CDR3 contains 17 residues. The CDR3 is CASSYFRRHLTGYEQYF. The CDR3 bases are TGTGCCAGCAGTTACTTTCGCAGACACCTCACTGGGTACGAGCAGTACTTC.

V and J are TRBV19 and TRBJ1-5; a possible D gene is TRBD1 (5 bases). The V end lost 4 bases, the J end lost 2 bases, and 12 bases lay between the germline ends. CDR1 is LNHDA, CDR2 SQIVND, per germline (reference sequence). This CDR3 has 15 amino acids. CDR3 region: CASSKGQGGNQPQHF. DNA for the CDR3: TGTGCCAGTAGTAAGGGGCAGGGCGGCAATCAGCCCCAGCATTTT.